Each of the 10 T cell receptor beta chains below was sequenced from the same sample in a study of blood T cells in healthy people across ages. Combining a sample-barcoded 5' primer with a J-beta primer mix, a second PCR ran for roughly 7 to 11 cycles. TCRdb passed the 5' RACE reads through MiXCR, listing each CDR3 protein once. The sample records some 930,000 distinct CDR3 sequences, 25% to 30% being singletons. Another study also made use of these data, one on T cells of mothers and their children.

Sequencing used blood. These receptors all stem from a woman aged 40 to 55 in good health.

Remarks on this clonotype: This may stem from a read error, because a much larger clone lies one nucleotide away. The CDR3 here is CSASRGRGGETQYF. CDR3 DNA sequence: TGCAGTGCTAGTAGGGGACGCGGGGGGGAGACCCAGTACTTC. This chain uses TRBV20-1 with TRBJ2-5; TRBD2 matches at 8 bases. This CDR3 contains 14 residues. Germline V gives CDR1 DFQATT, CDR2 SNEGSKA (reference sequence). The J segment lost 5 bases and the V segment lost 3 bases, leaving 8 bases of the junction unmatched.

Of note for this clonotype: A read error may explain this, as a much larger clone is one base away. The chain carries TRBV6-4 and TRBJ2-1; maybe TRBD2 (5 bases). Gene TRBJ2-7 matches the end of the DNA better, so the J call may be wrong. This CDR3 region has 15 residues. Germline V gene data show CDR1 as MRHNA and CDR2 as SNTAGT. The CDR3 is CASSDSGSSYNEQYF. CDR3 bases: TGTGCCAGCAGTGATTCGGGAAGCTCCTACAATGAGCAGTACTTC.

This chain links TRBV25-1 with TRBJ2-5; TRBD2 matches at 9 bases. Germline-derived CDR1 and CDR2 are MGHDK and SYGVNS. V was clipped by 4 bases and J by 5 bases; unmatched bases: 2. The CDR3 runs to 13 residues. The CDR3 DNA is TGTGCCAGCAGTGCTAGCGGGGTCGAGACCCAGTACTTC. Translating gives CASSASGVETQYF.

The CDR3 sequence is CASSPRQEDVNEQFF. The DNA for the CDR3 is TGTGCCAGCTCACCGCGACAGGAGGACGTCAATGAGCAGTTCTTC. The rearrangement links TRBV18 to TRBJ2-1; D possibly corresponds to TRBD1 (6 bases). In germline, CDR1 is KGHSH, CDR2 LQKENI. Deletions cut 3 bases from V and 6 bases from J, with 15 bases between. This CDR3 comprises 15 residues.

The chain combines TRBV28 with TRBJ1-4, with 7 bases fitting TRBD1. The CDR3 is made up of 13 amino acids. Germline loops: CDR1 MDHEN, CDR2 SYDVKM. The V gene end was trimmed by 5 bases and the J gene end by 9 bases; junction bases not matched to a gene: 6. The CDR3 protein is CASSLPGQKKLFF. The CDR3 nucleotides are TGTGCCAGCAGTCTTCCGGGACAGAAAAAACTGTTTTTT.

This clonotype was counted between two and nine times. The chain links TRBV14 to TRBJ2-5; D ambiguous. The last part of the DNA fits TRBJ2-7 better; the J call may be wrong. From germline, CDR1 is SGHDN and CDR2 FVKESK. This CDR3 spans 13 amino acids. The CDR3 DNA is TGTGCCAGCAGCCCTGCACTACCGTACGAGCAGTACTTC. It translates to CASSPALPYEQYF.

This clonotype was observed at least ten times. The chain is built from TRBV7-2 and TRBJ2-5; 12 positions match TRBD2. Germline CDR1 SGHTA, CDR2 FQGNSA. Germline trimming cut 6 bases from V and 5 bases from J; bases unmatched to any gene: 7. This CDR3 has 15 amino acids. The CDR3, as DNA: TGTGCCAGCAGGGCTAGCGGGGGGGCCAGGGAGACCCAGTACTTC. Translation gives CASRASGGARETQYF.

This clonotype was seen a few times. This sequence joins TRBV12-3 or TRBV12-4 and TRBJ1-1, with 7 bases matching TRBD1. The CDR3 is 16 amino acids. The V and J ends lost 7 bases and 0 bases, in that order; junction bases with no gene match: 11. The CDR3 sequence is CASTPRTGIMNTEAFF. In nucleotides, the CDR3 is TGTGCCAGCACCCCCAGGACAGGCATCATGAACACTGAAGCTTTCTTT.

This clonotype appeared a few times. The genes are TRBV25-1 and TRBJ1-2; 8 positions agree with TRBD1. From germline, CDR1 is MGHDK and CDR2 SYGVNS. Trimming removed 0 bases from V and 4 bases from J; junction bases left unmatched: 4. This CDR3 has 15 residues. The CDR3 DNA follows: TGTGCCAGCAGTGAATACAGGGGGCCCATCTATGGCTACACCTTC. This encodes CASSEYRGPIYGYTF.

The chain is built from TRBV6-5 and TRBJ2-4; tentatively, D is TRBD2 (5 bases). The J call may be in error: the DNA end matches TRBJ2-7 better. The CDR3 covers 14 residues. CDR1 is MNHEY and CDR2 is SVGAGI in the germline V gene. CDR3 nucleotides: TGTGGCACCAGAGGACGGGGTAGATCCTACGAGCAGTACTTC. It yields the protein CGTRGRGRSYEQYF.